Below are 9 T cell receptor beta chains sequenced from a single sample in a study of shared clonotypes between healthy human individuals (TCRdb year 2020). Preparation of the library involved the immunoSEQ multiplex PCR assay. The table comes from immuneACCESS by way of TCRdb, which keeps in-frame sequences with V and J called. Part of the clones is missing from these tables; in studies checked, under half for an unresolved V gene and the rest for unknown reasons. Across this sample there are over 850,000 clones, with 70% to 80% seen only once. Of the sample, around 0.61% is held by the ten largest clones. The sequenced sample consisted of memory CD4+ T cells from PBMCs. Sample cell subset or site, as interpreted from the label and publication: CD45RA-negative fraction. The receptor source for this set is a man younger than 35 in good health. Some clones in this sample may be carry-over from other donors' samples.

This clone was observed a few times. The chain employs TRBV2 and TRBJ2-2; 9 bases are a match to TRBD1. CDR3 size: 13 residues. After removal of 6 bases from V and 9 bases from J, the junction contained 5 bases not matched to a gene. Looked up from germline, CDR1 is SNHLY and CDR2 is FYNNEI. In DNA form, the CDR3 reads TGTGCCAGCAGCCTACAGGGGGCCCGGGAGCTGTTTTTT. Amino acids: CASSLQGARELFF.

This chain connects TRBV5-4 to TRBJ1-5; 7 bases align to TRBD1. The trim removed 0 bases at V and 6 bases at J, leaving 3 bases unmatched. The germline V gene has CDR1 SGHNT and CDR2 YYREEE (reference sequence). The CDR3 consists of 14 residues. The CDR3 here is CASSLGQGSQPQHF. For the CDR3, the DNA is TGTGCCAGCAGCTTGGGACAGGGAAGTCAGCCCCAGCATTTT.

The chain couples TRBV6-6 to TRBJ2-7; no firm D call. CDR1 and CDR2 (germline): MNHNY, SVGAGI (reference sequence). The CDR3 runs to 11 residues. V was trimmed by 6 bases and J by 9 bases, leaving 12 bases between them. This CDR3 reads CASSSQSSQYF. CDR3 coding DNA: TGTGCCAGCAGCTCCCAGAGTTCGCAGTACTTC.

This clone came up many times. The chain uses TRBV6-5 and TRBJ1-1, with D tentatively TRBD1 (6 bases). The germline V gene has CDR1 MNHEY and CDR2 SVGAGI. The CDR3 spans 15 residues. The ends were cut back, 2 bases at V and 5 bases at J, with 15 bases in the middle. CDR3 loop: CASSYGQGQGTEAFF. The CDR3, as DNA: TGTGCCAGCAGTTACGGCCAGGGGCAGGGGACTGAAGCTTTCTTT.

The chain couples TRBV11-3 to TRBJ2-5, with a possible D match to TRBD2 (6 bases). CDR3 size: 14 residues. Per the germline V gene, CDR1 is SGHNT and CDR2 is YENEEA. V was trimmed by 5 bases and J by 2 bases, leaving 12 bases between them. The CDR3 DNA reads TGTGCCAGCAGCCCCGGAGGGTATCAAGAGACCCAGTACTTC. It encodes CASSPGGYQETQYF.

To note about this clone: Additional DNA sequences in this sample encode the identical CDR3. The chain links TRBV28 to TRBJ2-7; D not resolved. This CDR3 has 14 residues. CDR1 MDHEN and CDR2 SYDVKM come from the germline V gene. V lost 2 bases, J lost 0 bases, and 8 bases lay in between. The CDR3 here is CASSLGRSSYEQYF. As DNA, the CDR3 is TGTGCCAGCAGTTTAGGCAGGAGCTCCTACGAGCAGTACTTC.

This clone was seen only once. V is TRBV19 and J is TRBJ1-3; D unresolved. The V and J ends lost 2 bases and 3 bases respectively, with 5 bases between them. Germline V gene lookup returns CDR1 LNHDA and CDR2 SQIVND (reference sequence). The CDR3 sequence is 13 residues long. CDR3: CASSITHGNTIYF. In nucleotides, the CDR3 is TGTGCCAGTAGTATAACTCATGGAAACACCATATATTTT. Full variable domain (missing parts from reference TRBV19 and TRBJ1-3): DGGITQSPKYLFRKEGQNVTLSCEQNLNHDAMYWYRQDPGQGLRLIYYSQIVNDFQKGDIAEGYSVSREKKESFPLTVTSAQKNPTAFYLCASSITHGNTIYFGEGSWLTVV.

V and J are TRBV5-1 and TRBJ1-4, with D perhaps matching TRBD1 (6 bases). Trimming took off 4 bases at V and 7 bases at J, with 14 bases between the two ends. This CDR3 has 14 amino acids. Per germline, CDR1 SGHRS and CDR2 YFSETQ. The CDR3 region is CASSRDISSEKLFF. In nucleotides, the CDR3 is TGCGCCAGCAGCCGGGACATTTCTTCTGAAAAACTGTTTTTT. The full variable domain, with the rest looked up from reference TRBV5-1 and TRBJ1-4, is KAGVTQTPRYLIKTRGQQVTLSCSPISGHRSVSWYQQTPGQGLQFLFEYFSETQRNKGNFPGRFSGRQFSNSRSEMNVSTLELGDSALYLCASSRDISSEKLFFGSGTQLSVL.

V and J are TRBV5-4 and TRBJ2-2; D might be TRBD1 (6 bases). Germline CDR1 is SGHNT and CDR2 is YYREEE (reference sequence). This CDR3 comprises 18 residues. Between the trimmed V and J ends, which lost 4 bases and 1 base, there was a span of 20 bases. Here the CDR3 reads CASSPANTGPRNTGELFF. CDR3 DNA sequence: TGTGCCAGCAGCCCAGCGAATACAGGGCCGCGGAACACCGGGGAGCTGTTTTTT.